Here is one T cell receptor (beta chain) with its context. No cognate antigen has been identified for it. One base away there is no much larger clone; base qualities are not given. Library generation was performed with the immunoSEQ multiplex PCR assay. TCRdb provides this immuneACCESS table in a form limited to in-frame rearrangements. Some clones are lacking; in checked studies, under half of them reflect an unresolved V gene, and why the rest are absent is not known. The sample contains tens of thousands of clones, around 92% of them found a single time. The ten largest clones represent 2.5% to 3.5% of the sample. The data were taken from a study of T cell changes during pregnancy in multiple sclerosis (dated 2019 in TCRdb). For context, the study as a whole: In women with multiple sclerosis, the researchers looked at how the T cell repertoire shifted as pregnancy progressed.

As encoded in the germline V gene (reference sequence), CDR1 is MNHEY while CDR2 is SMNVEV. Clipping removes 8 bases from V and 0 bases from J, with 9 as the unmatched junction base count. Inclusive of the bounding cysteine and phenylalanine, the CDR3 is 15 residues long. The only DNA kept is the CDR3, 45 bases in frame from the first base. This receptor was identified in a female donor in good health, enrolled as a control in a pregnancy study. Material: peripheral blood, obtained in the third trimester of pregnancy. The chain links TRBV27 with TRBJ2-7; 8 bases in between match TRBD1. The CDR3 protein: CASPQPGQVSYEQYF. In nucleotide form, the sequence is TGTGCCAGCCCCCAACCGGGACAGGTCTCCTACGAGCAGTACTTC.